This T cell receptor (beta chain) was retrieved from a study of shared clonotypes between healthy human individuals. The method was immunoSEQ multiplex PCR; TCRdb's version includes in-frame clones alone and lacks a portion of them. The profile shows 780,000 or so clones, about two thirds of them singletons. Germline assignment: CDR1 LNHDA and CDR2 SQIVND (reference sequence). This CDR3 spans 15 amino acids. V dropped 6 bases and J dropped 0; count of bases not matched to a gene: 7. The sequenced material came from memory CD4+ T cells sorted from blood. This sample's subset: CD45RA-negative fraction. This receptor was obtained from a woman between 25 and 40 years old in good health. The rearrangement uses TRBV19 and TRBJ2-7; 8 bases agree with TRBD2. CDR3 amino acids: CASRAYAGGSYEQYF. The CDR3 region has the DNA TGTGCCAGTAGAGCTTATGCGGGGGGCTCCTACGAGCAGTACTTC.